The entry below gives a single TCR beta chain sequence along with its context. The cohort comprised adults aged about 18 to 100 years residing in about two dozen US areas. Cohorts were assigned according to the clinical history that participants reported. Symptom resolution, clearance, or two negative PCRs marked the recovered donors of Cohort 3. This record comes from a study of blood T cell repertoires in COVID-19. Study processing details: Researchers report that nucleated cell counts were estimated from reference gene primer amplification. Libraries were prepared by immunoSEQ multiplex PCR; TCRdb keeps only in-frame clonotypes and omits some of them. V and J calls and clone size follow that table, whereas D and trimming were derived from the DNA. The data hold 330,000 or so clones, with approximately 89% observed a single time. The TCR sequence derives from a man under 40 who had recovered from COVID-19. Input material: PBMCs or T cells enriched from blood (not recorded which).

The CDR3 reads CASSFRNYGYTF. The CDR3 bases are TGTGCCAGCAGCTTCAGGAACTATGGCTACACCTTC. The rearrangement links TRBV11-2 to TRBJ1-2; D unclear. The germline V gene has CDR1 SGHAT and CDR2 FQNNGV. The V gene lost 3 bases and the J gene lost 2 bases, with 4 bases spanning the gap. The CDR3 is 12 amino acids.